Detailed here is one T cell receptor beta chain. Its antigen is unknown. Exclusion of patients followed from uncontrolled infection, other autoimmune disease, pregnancy or lactation. The study based diagnoses on clinical symptoms, serum thyroxine and TRAb, thyroid ultrasound and orbital computed tomography. Researchers took RNA transcripts and amplified the TCR beta CDR3 regions from them. The TCR CDR3 was amplified in a first-round RT-PCR using the HTBI primer set. MiXCR, run by TCRdb on the multiplex PCR reads, gives a single entry per CDR3 protein. The repertoire holds about 640,000 distinct CDR3 sequences, with nearly 45% as singletons. The data are from a study of T cells in Graves' hyperthyroidism and ophthalmopathy. Overall study findings and caveats: Using 13 V-J features, a model discriminated ophthalmopathy from stable hyperthyroidism. Also found in blood were most expanded thyroid clonotypes above 0.001.

CDR3 length equals 15 residues. Trimming removed 3 bases from V and 6 bases from J; junction bases left unmatched: 5. From germline, CDR1 is MNHNS and CDR2 SASEGT. The TCR comes from an adult man with Graves' disease, either hyperthyroidism or ophthalmopathy (not recorded which). The chain employs TRBV6-1 and TRBJ1-6, with 7 bases matching TRBD1. The sequenced sample was peripheral blood or thyroid tissue (not recorded which). The CDR3 DNA follows: TGTGCCAGCAGTGACCGGGACAGAAGTAATTCACCCCTCCACTTT. This encodes CASSDRDRSNSPLHF.